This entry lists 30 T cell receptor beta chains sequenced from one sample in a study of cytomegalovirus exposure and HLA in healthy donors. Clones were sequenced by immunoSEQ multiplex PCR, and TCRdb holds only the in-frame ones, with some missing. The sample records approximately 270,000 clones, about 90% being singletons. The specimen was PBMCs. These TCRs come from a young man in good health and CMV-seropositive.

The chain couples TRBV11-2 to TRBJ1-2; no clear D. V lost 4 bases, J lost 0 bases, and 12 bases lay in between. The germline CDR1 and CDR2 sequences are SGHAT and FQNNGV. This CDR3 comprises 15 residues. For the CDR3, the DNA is TGTGCCAGCAGCTCCCCGAGACGAGCTAACTATGGCTACACCTTC. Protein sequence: CASSSPRRANYGYTF.

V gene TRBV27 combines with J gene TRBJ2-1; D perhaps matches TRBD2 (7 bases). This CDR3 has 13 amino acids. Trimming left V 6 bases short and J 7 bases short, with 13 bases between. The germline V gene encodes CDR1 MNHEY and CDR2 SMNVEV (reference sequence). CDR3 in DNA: TGTGCCAGCAGACGGGGAGGGGGTAATGAGCAGTTCTTC. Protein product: CASRRGGGNEQFF.

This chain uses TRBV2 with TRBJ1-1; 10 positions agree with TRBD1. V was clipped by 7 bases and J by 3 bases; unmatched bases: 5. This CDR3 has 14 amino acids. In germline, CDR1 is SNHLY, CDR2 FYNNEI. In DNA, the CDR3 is TGTGCCAGCACGCCGGGACAGGGGTACACTGAAGCTTTCTTT. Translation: CASTPGQGYTEAFF.

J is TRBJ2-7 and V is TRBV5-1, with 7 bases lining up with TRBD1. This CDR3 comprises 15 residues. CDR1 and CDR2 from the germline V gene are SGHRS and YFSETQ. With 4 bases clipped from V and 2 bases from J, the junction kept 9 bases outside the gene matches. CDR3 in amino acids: CASSPDRDRPYEQYF. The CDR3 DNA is TGCGCCAGCAGCCCTGACAGGGACCGACCCTACGAGCAGTACTTC.

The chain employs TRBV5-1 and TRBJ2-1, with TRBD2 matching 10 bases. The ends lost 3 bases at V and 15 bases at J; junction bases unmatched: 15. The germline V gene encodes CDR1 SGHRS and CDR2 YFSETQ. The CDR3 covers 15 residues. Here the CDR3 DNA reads TGCGCCAGCAGCTCCGGGACTAGCGATCCCGGGTGGCGGTTCTTC. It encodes CASSSGTSDPGWRFF. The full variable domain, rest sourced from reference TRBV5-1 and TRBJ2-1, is KAGVTQTPRYLIKTRGQQVTLSCSPISGHRSVSWYQQTPGQGLQFLFEYFSETQRNKGNFPGRFSGRQFSNSRSEMNVSTLELGDSALYLCASSSGTSDPGWRFFGPGTRLTVL.

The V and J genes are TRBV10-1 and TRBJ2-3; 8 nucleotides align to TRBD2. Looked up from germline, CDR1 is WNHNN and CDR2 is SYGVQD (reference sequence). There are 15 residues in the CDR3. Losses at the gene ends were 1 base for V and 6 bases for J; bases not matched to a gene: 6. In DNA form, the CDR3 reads TGCGCCAGCAGTGAGTTCCTAGCGGGTGGGGATACGCAGTATTTT. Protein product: CASSEFLAGGDTQYF.

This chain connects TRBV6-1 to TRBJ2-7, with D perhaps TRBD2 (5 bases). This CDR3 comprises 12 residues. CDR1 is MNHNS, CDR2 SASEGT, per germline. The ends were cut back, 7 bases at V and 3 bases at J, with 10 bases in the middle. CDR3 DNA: TGTGCCAGCACGGAGCGGAACTACGAGCAGTACTTC. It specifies CASTERNYEQYF.

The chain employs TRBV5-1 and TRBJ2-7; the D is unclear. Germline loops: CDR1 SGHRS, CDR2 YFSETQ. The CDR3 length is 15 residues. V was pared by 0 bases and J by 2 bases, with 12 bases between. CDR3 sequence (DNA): TGCGCCAGCAGCTTGGCGAGCCTGCGCGCCTACGAGCAGTACTTC. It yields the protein CASSLASLRAYEQYF.

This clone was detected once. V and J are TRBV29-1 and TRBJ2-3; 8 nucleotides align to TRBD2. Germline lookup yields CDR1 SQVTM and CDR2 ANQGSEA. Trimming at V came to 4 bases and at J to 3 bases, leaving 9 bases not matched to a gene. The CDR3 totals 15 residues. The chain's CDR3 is CSVVSSGLGTDTQYF. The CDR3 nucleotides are TGCAGCGTTGTATCTAGCGGGCTAGGAACAGATACGCAGTATTTT.

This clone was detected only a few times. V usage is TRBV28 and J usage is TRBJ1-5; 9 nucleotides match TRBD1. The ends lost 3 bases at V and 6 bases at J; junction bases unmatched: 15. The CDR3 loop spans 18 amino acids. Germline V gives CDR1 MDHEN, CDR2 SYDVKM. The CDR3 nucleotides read TGTGCCAGCAGTTTTCGAGCCTACAGGGGGCGGGTTGGTCAGCCCCAGCATTTT. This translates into CASSFRAYRGRVGQPQHF.

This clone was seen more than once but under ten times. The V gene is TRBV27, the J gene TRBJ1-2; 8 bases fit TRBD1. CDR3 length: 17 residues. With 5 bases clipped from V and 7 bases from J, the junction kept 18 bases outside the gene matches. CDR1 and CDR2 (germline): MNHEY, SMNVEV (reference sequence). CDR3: CASSPHSDRVYSLGYTF. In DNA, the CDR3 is TGTGCCAGCAGTCCTCATTCGGACAGGGTATATTCGCTTGGCTACACCTTC.

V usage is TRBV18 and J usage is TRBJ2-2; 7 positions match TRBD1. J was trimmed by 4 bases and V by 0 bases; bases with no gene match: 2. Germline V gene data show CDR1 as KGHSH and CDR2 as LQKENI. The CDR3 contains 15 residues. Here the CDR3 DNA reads TGTGCCAGCTCACCACCCGGGACAGTCACCGGGGAGCTGTTTTTT. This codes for CASSPPGTVTGELFF.

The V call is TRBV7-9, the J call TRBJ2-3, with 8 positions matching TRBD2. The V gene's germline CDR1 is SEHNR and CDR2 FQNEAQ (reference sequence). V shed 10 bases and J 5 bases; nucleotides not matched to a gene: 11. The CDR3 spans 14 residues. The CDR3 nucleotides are TGTGCCATCCCGGGGGGGACCTGGGAAGATACGCAGTATTTT. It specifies CAIPGGTWEDTQYF.

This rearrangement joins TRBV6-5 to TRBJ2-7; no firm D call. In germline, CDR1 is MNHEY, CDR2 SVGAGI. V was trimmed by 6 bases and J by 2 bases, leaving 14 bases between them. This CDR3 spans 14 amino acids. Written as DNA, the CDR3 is TGTGCCAGCAGCTGGGTATCTGGGGCCTACGAGCAGTACTTC. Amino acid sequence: CASSWVSGAYEQYF.

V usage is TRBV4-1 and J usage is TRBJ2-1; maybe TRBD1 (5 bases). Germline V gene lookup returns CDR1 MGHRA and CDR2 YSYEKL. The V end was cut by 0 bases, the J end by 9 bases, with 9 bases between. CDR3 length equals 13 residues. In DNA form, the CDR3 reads TGCGCCAGCAGCCAAGACAGGGTTGCTGAGCAGTTCTTC. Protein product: CASSQDRVAEQFF.

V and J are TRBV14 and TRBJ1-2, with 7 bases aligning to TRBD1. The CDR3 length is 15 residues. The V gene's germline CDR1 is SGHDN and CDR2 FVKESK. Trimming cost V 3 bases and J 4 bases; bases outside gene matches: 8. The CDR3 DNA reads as TGTGCCAGCAGCCATGACAGGGTGGGCTCCTATGGCTACACCTTC. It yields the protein CASSHDRVGSYGYTF.

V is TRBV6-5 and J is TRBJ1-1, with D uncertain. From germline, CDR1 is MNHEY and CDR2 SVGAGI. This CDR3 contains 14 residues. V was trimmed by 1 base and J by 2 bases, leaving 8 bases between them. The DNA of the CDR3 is TGTGCCAGCAGTTACTTAGCCCAAAACACTGAAGCTTTCTTT. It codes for CASSYLAQNTEAFF.

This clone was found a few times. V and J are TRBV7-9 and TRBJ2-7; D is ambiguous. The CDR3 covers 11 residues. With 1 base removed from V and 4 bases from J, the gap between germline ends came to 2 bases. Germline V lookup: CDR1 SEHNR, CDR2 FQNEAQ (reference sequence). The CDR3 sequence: CASSLEYEQYF. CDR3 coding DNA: TGTGCCAGCAGCTTAGAGTACGAGCAGTACTTC. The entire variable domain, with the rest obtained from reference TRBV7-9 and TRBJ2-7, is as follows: DTGVSQNPRHKITKRGQNVTFRCDPISEHNRLYWYRQTLGQGPEFLTYFQNEAQLEKSRLLSDRFSAERPKGSFSTLEIQRTEQGDSAMYLCASSLEYEQYFGPGTRLTVT.

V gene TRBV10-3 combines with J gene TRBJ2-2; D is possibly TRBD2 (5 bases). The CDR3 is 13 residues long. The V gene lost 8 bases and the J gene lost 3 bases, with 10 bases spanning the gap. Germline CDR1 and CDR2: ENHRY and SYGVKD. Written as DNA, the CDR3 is TGTGCCATCTGGACTTCCGACACCGGGGAGCTGTTTTTT. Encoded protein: CAIWTSDTGELFF.

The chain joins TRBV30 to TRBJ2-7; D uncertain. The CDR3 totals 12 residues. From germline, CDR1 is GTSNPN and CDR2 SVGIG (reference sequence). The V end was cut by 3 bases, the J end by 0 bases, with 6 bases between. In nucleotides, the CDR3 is TGTGCCTGGAGAGGGAACTCCTACGAGCAGTACTTC. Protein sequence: CAWRGNSYEQYF.

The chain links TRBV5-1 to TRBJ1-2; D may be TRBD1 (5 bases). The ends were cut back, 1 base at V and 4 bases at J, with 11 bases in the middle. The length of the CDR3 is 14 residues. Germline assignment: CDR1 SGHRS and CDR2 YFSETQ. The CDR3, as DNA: TGCGCCAGCAGCTTGATGAGGGGCGCCTATGGCTACACCTTC. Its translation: CASSLMRGAYGYTF.

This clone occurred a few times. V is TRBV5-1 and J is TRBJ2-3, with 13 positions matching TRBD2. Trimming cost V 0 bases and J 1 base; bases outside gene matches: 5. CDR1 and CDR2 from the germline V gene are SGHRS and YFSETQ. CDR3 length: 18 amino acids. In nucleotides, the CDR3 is TGCGCCAGCAGCTTGGACTCCGGGACTAGCGGGGGCACAGATACGCAGTATTTT. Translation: CASSLDSGTSGGTDTQYF. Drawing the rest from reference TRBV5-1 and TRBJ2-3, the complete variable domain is KAGVTQTPRYLIKTRGQQVTLSCSPISGHRSVSWYQQTPGQGLQFLFEYFSETQRNKGNFPGRFSGRQFSNSRSEMNVSTLELGDSALYLCASSLDSGTSGGTDTQYFGPGTRLTVL.

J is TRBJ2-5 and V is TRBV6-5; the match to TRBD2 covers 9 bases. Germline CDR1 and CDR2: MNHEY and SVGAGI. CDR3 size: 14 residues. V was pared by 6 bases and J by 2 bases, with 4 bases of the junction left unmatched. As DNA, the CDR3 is TGTGCCAGCAGCCTGACTAGCGGACAAGAGACCCAGTACTTC. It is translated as CASSLTSGQETQYF.

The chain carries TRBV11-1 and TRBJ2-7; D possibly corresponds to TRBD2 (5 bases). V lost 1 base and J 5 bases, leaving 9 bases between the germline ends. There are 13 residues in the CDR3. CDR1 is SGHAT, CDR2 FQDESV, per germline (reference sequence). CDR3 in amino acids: CASSLEAGDEQYF. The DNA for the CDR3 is TGTGCCAGCAGCTTAGAGGCGGGTGACGAGCAGTACTTC.

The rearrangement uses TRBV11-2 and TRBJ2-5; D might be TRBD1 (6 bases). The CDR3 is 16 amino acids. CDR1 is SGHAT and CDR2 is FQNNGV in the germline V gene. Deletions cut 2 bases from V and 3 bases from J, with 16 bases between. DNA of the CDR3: TGTGCCAGCAGCTTAATCGACGGGACACTAGAAGAGACCCAGTACTTC. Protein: CASSLIDGTLEETQYF.

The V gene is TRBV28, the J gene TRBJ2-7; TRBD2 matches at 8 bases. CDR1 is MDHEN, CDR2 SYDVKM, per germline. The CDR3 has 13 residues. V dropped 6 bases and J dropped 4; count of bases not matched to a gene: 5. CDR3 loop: CASSLAGTYEQYF. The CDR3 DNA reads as TGTGCCAGCAGCTTAGCGGGAACATACGAGCAGTACTTC.

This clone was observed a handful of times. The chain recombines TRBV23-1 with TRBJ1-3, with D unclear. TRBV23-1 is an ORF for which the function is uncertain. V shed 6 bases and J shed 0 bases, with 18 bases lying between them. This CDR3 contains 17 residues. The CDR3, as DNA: TGCGCCAGCAGCCAAGGGTATGAATTAAACTCTGGAAACACCATATATTTT. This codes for CASSQGYELNSGNTIYF.

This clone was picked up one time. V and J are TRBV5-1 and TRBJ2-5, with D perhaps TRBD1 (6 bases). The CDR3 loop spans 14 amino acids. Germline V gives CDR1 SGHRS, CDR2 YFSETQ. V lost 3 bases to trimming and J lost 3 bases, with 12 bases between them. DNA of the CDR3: TGCGCCAGCAGCTGGGGGCGCGAAGAAGAGACCCAGTACTTC. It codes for CASSWGREEETQYF.

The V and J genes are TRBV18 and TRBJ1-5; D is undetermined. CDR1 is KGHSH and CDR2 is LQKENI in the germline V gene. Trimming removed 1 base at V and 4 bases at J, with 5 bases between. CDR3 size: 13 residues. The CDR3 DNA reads TGTGCCAGCTCACCACGGAGAAATCAGCCCCAGCATTTT. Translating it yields CASSPRRNQPQHF.

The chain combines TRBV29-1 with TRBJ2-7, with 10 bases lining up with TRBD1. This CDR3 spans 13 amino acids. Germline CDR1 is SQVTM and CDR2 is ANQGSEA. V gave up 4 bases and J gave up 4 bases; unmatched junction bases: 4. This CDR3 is CSVVGDRGYEQYF. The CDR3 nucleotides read TGCAGCGTTGTAGGGGACAGGGGTTACGAGCAGTACTTC.